Listed below are T cell receptor beta chains from one sample, sequenced in a study of blood T cell repertoires in COVID-19. Assay used: immunoSEQ multiplex PCR; TCRdb lists only in-frame clones, some missing. The sample has fewer than 150,000 clones; almost 90% are singletons. The source material was peripheral blood. Every receptor here comes from a man in his forties or fifties with active or convalescent COVID-19. Both conserved end residues are part of each CDR3. The order of the fields is clone size, V gene, D gene, CDR3 length, J gene, CDR3 protein, CDR3 DNA. A D gene is named only where the DNA matches it firmly. A clone size is listed for some rows: how often the clone was seen (once, few, many), or a class if it is expanded.

.	TRBV29-1	TRBD2	13	TRBJ2-1	CSVVSGRAGEQFF	TGCAGCGTTGTTAGCGGGAGGGCCGGTGAGCAGTTCTTC
.	TRBV14	TRBD2	16	TRBJ2-2	CASSQAGGRATGELFF	TGTGCCAGCAGCCAAGCTGGCGGGAGGGCGACCGGGGAGCTGTTTTTT
.	TRBV4-3	.	14	TRBJ2-3	CASSQRVLTDTQYF	TGCGCCAGCAGCCAGAGGGTTTTAACAGATACGCAGTATTTT
.	TRBV5-1	TRBD2	15	TRBJ2-7	CASSLTSGSYYEQYF	TGCGCCAGCAGCTTGACTAGCGGGAGTTATTACGAGCAGTACTTC
once	TRBV6-2/TRBV6-3	TRBD1	16	TRBJ1-1	CASSYSPGQGITEAFF	TGTGCCAGCAGTTACTCCCCTGGACAGGGGATCACTGAAGCTTTCTTT
.	TRBV6-1	.	12	TRBJ1-2	CASSEQNYGYTF	TGTGCCAGCAGTGAACAGAACTATGGCTACACCTTC
once	TRBV3-1/TRBV3-2	.	16	TRBJ1-3	CASSQGSSISGNTIYF	TGTGCCAGCAGCCAAGGAAGTTCTATCTCTGGAAACACCATATATTTT
.	TRBV5-1	TRBD1	15	TRBJ2-7	CASSLVGTGGYEQYF	TGCGCCAGCAGCTTGGTAGGGACAGGGGGGTACGAGCAGTACTTC
.	TRBV6-6	.	14	TRBJ2-7	CASSDRDNSYEQYF	TGTGCCAGCAGCGACCGGGACAACTCCTACGAGCAGTACTTC
.	TRBV14	.	14	TRBJ1-2	CASSQVSEFYGYTF	TGTGCCAGCAGCCAAGTTTCAGAATTCTATGGCTACACCTTC
.	TRBV24-1	TRBD1	13	TRBJ2-3	CASSTGVTDTQYF	TGTGCCTCCTCGACAGGGGTCACAGATACGCAGTATTTT
.	TRBV11-1	TRBD2	16	TRBJ2-5	CASSPRSSGRGETQYF	TGTGCCAGCAGCCCCCGTTCTAGCGGGAGGGGAGAGACCCAGTACTTC
.	TRBV19	.	15	TRBJ1-6	CASSNLLGGNSPLHF	TGTGCCAGTAGCAACCTCCTGGGGGGAAACTCACCCCTCCACTTT
.	TRBV28	.	13	TRBJ1-5	CASSLPARQPQHF	TGTGCCAGCAGTTTACCGGCTAGACAGCCCCAGCATTTT
once	TRBV29-1	TRBD1	19	TRBJ2-1	CSVISRGQVLTSSYNEQFF	TGCAGCGTAATTAGCAGGGGACAGGTTCTTACGAGCTCCTACAATGAGCAGTTCTTC
few	TRBV4-1	TRBD1	15	TRBJ1-2	CASSQEEGASYGYTF	TGCGCCAGCAGCCAAGAGGAGGGGGCAAGCTATGGCTACACCTTC
.	TRBV19	TRBD1	15	TRBJ1-5	CASRTTGYSNQPQHF	TGTGCCAGTAGGACGACAGGGTATAGCAATCAGCCCCAGCATTTT
.	TRBV5-1	TRBD1	14	TRBJ1-2	CASSTGTGEGGYTF	TGCGCCAGCAGCACCGGGACAGGTGAAGGTGGCTACACCTTC
.	TRBV28	.	13	TRBJ1-1	CASRRMGGTEAFF	TGTGCCAGCAGGCGAATGGGGGGGACTGAAGCTTTCTTT
.	TRBV29-1	TRBD1	12	TRBJ2-5	CSGWTGRETQYF	TGCAGCGGTTGGACAGGGCGAGAGACCCAGTACTTC
.	TRBV19	.	15	TRBJ1-6	CASSIDLRTVSPLHF	TGTGCCAGTAGTATAGATCTCCGGACAGTCTCACCCCTCCACTTT
once	TRBV3-1/TRBV3-2	.	14	TRBJ2-3	CASSQLQGADTQYF	TGTGCCAGCAGCCAACTGCAGGGTGCAGATACGCAGTATTTT
.	TRBV9	TRBD2	15	TRBJ2-5	CASSVAGGWQETQYF	TGTGCCAGCAGCGTAGCGGGAGGGTGGCAAGAGACCCAGTACTTC
.	TRBV4-1	.	16	TRBJ1-6	CASSLTGQGNNSPLHF	TGCGCCAGCAGCCTGACTGGGCAGGGCAACAATTCACCCCTCCACTTT
.	TRBV7-2	.	15	TRBJ2-5	CASSFPGLYQETQYF	TGTGCCAGCAGCTTTCCAGGGTTGTACCAAGAGACCCAGTACTTC
.	TRBV10-3	TRBD1	13	TRBJ1-3	CAIRTGAGNTIYF	TGTGCCATCAGGACAGGGGCTGGAAACACCATATATTTT
once	TRBV5-1	.	14	TRBJ2-3	CASSLRGAADTQYF	TGCGCCAGCAGCTTGCGGGGAGCGGCAGATACGCAGTATTTT
.	TRBV19	.	15	TRBJ2-6	CASSIEQGWANVLTF	TGTGCCAGTAGTATAGAACAGGGATGGGCCAACGTCCTGACTTTC
few	TRBV20-1	TRBD2	13	TRBJ2-1	CSASNGGNAEQFF	TGCAGTGCTAGTAACGGGGGGAATGCTGAGCAGTTCTTC
.	TRBV12-3/TRBV12-4	.	13	TRBJ1-2	CASSLGENYGYTF	TGTGCCAGCAGTTTAGGAGAGAACTATGGCTACACCTTC
.	TRBV5-1	TRBD2	14	TRBJ2-4	CASSSSQLADIQYF	TGCGCCAGCAGCTCATCCCAACTAGCGGACATTCAGTACTTC
.	TRBV29-1	TRBD2	13	TRBJ2-3	CSVGGRGTDTQYF	TGCAGCGTTGGCGGGAGGGGCACAGATACGCAGTATTTT
.	TRBV7-3	.	12	TRBJ2-1	CASSLLVGEQFF	TGTGCCAGCAGCTTACTAGTCGGTGAGCAGTTCTTC
once	TRBV4-3	TRBD2	15	TRBJ2-1	CASSQEGLAGGPEFF	TGCGCCAGCAGCCAAGAGGGACTAGCGGGAGGGCCCGAATTCTTC
.	TRBV18	TRBD1	15	TRBJ1-5	CASSPGTGINQPQHF	TGTGCCAGCTCACCTGGGACAGGGATCAATCAGCCCCAGCATTTT
.	TRBV9	.	14	TRBJ1-6	CASSVGGRDSPLHF	TGTGCCAGCAGCGTAGGGGGGAGGGATTCACCCCTCCACTTT
.	TRBV7-9	TRBD1	14	TRBJ2-3	CASTPGQGRDTQYF	TGTGCCAGCACACCGGGACAGGGGCGCGATACGCAGTATTTT
.	TRBV6-1	.	16	TRBJ2-5	CASSEESGRAGETQYF	TGTGCCAGCAGTGAAGAATCGGGAAGGGCGGGTGAGACCCAGTACTTC
.	TRBV6-2/TRBV6-3	.	12	TRBJ2-7	CASSPGSYEQYF	TGTGCCAGCAGTCCAGGTTCCTACGAGCAGTACTTC
.	TRBV5-6	TRBD1	15	TRBJ2-2	CASSHPRGRTGELFF	TGTGCCAGTTCACACCCCAGGGGGCGGACCGGGGAGCTGTTTTTT
.	TRBV19	.	15	TRBJ1-1	CASIVSQVANTEAFF	TGTGCCAGTATCGTCAGTCAGGTGGCGAACACTGAAGCTTTCTTT